This is a list of T cell receptor beta chains from one sample in a study of cytomegalovirus exposure and HLA in healthy donors. The repertoire was sequenced with immunoSEQ multiplex PCR; TCRdb's copy has only in-frame clones and lacks some. The table records fewer than 250,000 clones, about four fifths of them present only once. Sequencing was performed on PBMCs. These receptors originate from a man aged 25-45 years in good health and CMV-seropositive. Each CDR3 is given with its conserved first and last residue. D genes are given only for firm matches. Part of the rows lack a size; the others show once, few, many or a class for expanded clones.

size	length	V	D	J	DNA	CDR3
-	14	TRBV19	TRBD1	TRBJ1-5	TGTGCCAGTAGTGCCCGGGACAGAGATCAGCCCCAGCATTTT	CASSARDRDQPQHF
-	15	TRBV29-1	-	TRBJ1-4	TGCAGCGTTGAAGATCGAGGGGGTGGGGTCGGAAAACTGTTTTTT	CSVEDRGGGVGKLFF
-	19	TRBV30	-	TRBJ2-7	TGTGCCTGGAGTGTACCAGGGGTAGGGACCCAAGGTGCCCCCTACGAGCAGTACTTC	CAWSVPGVGTQGAPYEQYF
-	13	TRBV7-3	TRBD2	TRBJ2-1	TGTGCCAGCAGCCTGGGACTAGGCGATGAGCAGTTCTTC	CASSLGLGDEQFF
-	13	TRBV19	-	TRBJ1-2	TGTGCCAGCGCGACTGGGGGGAACTATGGCTACACCTTC	CASATGGNYGYTF
-	13	TRBV19	-	TRBJ2-2	TGTGCCAGTCTGAGGGGGGGACCCGGGGAGCTGTTTTTT	CASLRGGPGELFF
-	15	TRBV7-2	-	TRBJ1-1	TGTGCCAGCAGCTTAGTCCCGGGAGCGAACACTGAAGCTTTCTTT	CASSLVPGANTEAFF
-	14	TRBV7-2	TRBD2	TRBJ2-7	TGTGCCAGCAGTGATCGGGAGGGCCCTTCCGTGCAGTACTTC	CASSDREGPSVQYF
-	14	TRBV28	-	TRBJ2-7	TGTGCCAGCAGTCCCCGACTAGTTGCCTACGAGCAGTACTTC	CASSPRLVAYEQYF
-	15	TRBV4-3	TRBD2	TRBJ2-1	TGCGCCAGCAGCCCGAGCGGGGGGGCCTACAATGAGCAGTTCTTC	CASSPSGGAYNEQFF
-	14	TRBV6-1	TRBD1	TRBJ2-5	TGTGCCAGCAGTCGGGACAGGGTCCAAGAGACCCAGTACTTC	CASSRDRVQETQYF
-	13	TRBV5-4	TRBD1	TRBJ1-2	TGTGCCAGCAGCGGGACAGGGAACTATGGCTACACCTTC	CASSGTGNYGYTF
-	15	TRBV4-3	-	TRBJ2-5	TGCGCCAGCAGCCAAGATGGCGGTAGCATAGAGACCCAGTACTTC	CASSQDGGSIETQYF
few	18	TRBV4-2	TRBD2	TRBJ2-7	TGTGCCAGCAGCCAAGAACTAGCGGTCGCACCGATTTCCTACGAGCAGTACTTC	CASSQELAVAPISYEQYF
-	18	TRBV7-9	TRBD1	TRBJ2-1	TGTGCCAGCAGCCGCCGGGACAGGGTTTCCAGGGGGACCGGTGAGCAGTTCTTC	CASSRRDRVSRGTGEQFF
-	14	TRBV7-2	TRBD1	TRBJ1-2	TGTGCCAGCAGCCCCCGTACAGGGGACTATGGCTACACCTTC	CASSPRTGDYGYTF
few	15	TRBV21-1	-	TRBJ2-7	TGTGCCAGCAGCGGCCAGGGAACGGGAGCCTACGAGCAGTACTTC	CASSGQGTGAYEQYF
-	11	TRBV18	-	TRBJ1-2	TGTGCCAGCTCACCCCGACAGGACTACACCTTC	CASSPRQDYTF
-	18	TRBV7-2	TRBD2	TRBJ2-7	TGTGCCAGCAGCTTAGCGGTTAGCGGGAGGGCCAATTCCTACGAGCAGTACTTC	CASSLAVSGRANSYEQYF
-	15	TRBV10-3	-	TRBJ1-1	TGTGCCTCAAAGGCCAGGGCTACCCTGAACACTGAAGCTTTCTTT	CASKARATLNTEAFF
-	15	TRBV9	-	TRBJ1-2	TGTGCCAGCAGCGTACAGGGTACGGGGGGCTATGGCTACACCTTC	CASSVQGTGGYGYTF
-	19	TRBV11-2	-	TRBJ2-3	TGTGCCAGCAGCTTCTCCGGGTCTATCCTCTCTTTTAGCACAGATACGCAGTATTTT	CASSFSGSILSFSTDTQYF
few	15	TRBV4-1	-	TRBJ2-1	TGCGCCAGCAGCCAAGTCCCTACTAGCTACAATGAGCAGTTCTTC	CASSQVPTSYNEQFF
-	14	TRBV30	-	TRBJ1-6	TGTGCCTGGAGTGTGTCCGGGTTTAATTCACCCCTCCACTTT	CAWSVSGFNSPLHF
-	15	TRBV19	TRBD1	TRBJ1-5	TGTGCCAGTAGGGAGGGAGGGACAGGTTATCAGCCCCAGCATTTT	CASREGGTGYQPQHF
-	12	TRBV19	-	TRBJ2-7	TGTGCCAGTAGTTTCACAGGGTACGAGCAGTACTTC	CASSFTGYEQYF
-	15	TRBV5-4	-	TRBJ1-2	TGTGCCAGCAGGATTGACCGGGACACTAACTATGGCTACACCTTC	CASRIDRDTNYGYTF
-	14	TRBV6-5	TRBD2	TRBJ2-5	TGTGCCAGCAGGCTAGCGGAAAGCCAAGAGACCCAGTACTTC	CASRLAESQETQYF
-	15	TRBV19	-	TRBJ2-3	TGTGCCAGTAGTATAGTCGGGGTCCAGACAGATACGCAGTATTTT	CASSIVGVQTDTQYF
-	18	TRBV4-3	TRBD2	TRBJ2-3	TGCGCCAGCAGCCCGGGACTAGCGGGAAGTGCTAGCACAGATACGCAGTATTTT	CASSPGLAGSASTDTQYF
-	15	TRBV6-5	-	TRBJ1-2	TGTGCCAGCAGTTACTCGAGTACGGGGTTCTATGGCTACACCTTC	CASSYSSTGFYGYTF
-	13	TRBV6-5	TRBD2	TRBJ2-5	TGTGCCAGCAGTCCGACTAGCGGGAAGACCCAGTACTTC	CASSPTSGKTQYF
-	14	TRBV7-9	-	TRBJ2-6	TGTGCCAGCAGCTTCCGCTCTGGGGCCAACGTCCTGACTTTC	CASSFRSGANVLTF
-	14	TRBV29-1	TRBD1	TRBJ1-2	TGCAGCGTTGGCGGCAGGGGGCGAAACTATGGCTACACCTTC	CSVGGRGRNYGYTF